This TCR beta chain was recovered during a study of regulatory T cells in long-lasting Graves disease. Looking at the study overall: Those Graves' patients who were newly diagnosed had been on antithyroid drugs under 3 months.

Germline CDR1 is LGHDT and CDR2 is YNNKEL (reference sequence). The CDR3 is 14 amino acids. V lost 1 base and J lost 1, with 8 bases in between. This clonotype has a handful of counts. Assembly of TCR beta libraries relied on iRepertoire HTBI primers together with Arm-PCR of CDR3 regions. MiXCR was run by TCRdb on the multiplex PCR reads, yielding one entry per CDR3 protein. The sample holds fewer than 550,000 distinct CDR3 sequences, roughly a sixth seen once. Time point specified: newly diagnosed GD, antithyroid drugs for less than 3 months. Extracted PBMC RNA gave rise to the TCR library. This same sample was also taken into another study, of T cells in Graves' hyperthyroidism and ophthalmopathy. That study reports: Over 18 months, lack of ophthalmopathy progression marked Graves' hyperthyroidism as stable. Most thyroid-expanded clonotypes above 0.001 were also found in blood.

J is TRBJ2-7 and V is TRBV3-1, with no clear D. The clonotype comes from a woman aged 35-65 years with Graves disease. Material: peripheral blood mononuclear cells (PBMCs), obtained at new diagnosis, from a patient treated with antithyroid drugs. CDR3 nucleotides: TGTGCCAGCAGCCAAGGCAGATTATCCTACGAGCAGTACTTC. It codes for CASSQGRLSYEQYF.